This T cell receptor (beta chain) was recorded in a study of cytomegalovirus exposure and HLA in healthy donors. General study points: Reportedly, HLA-A and HLA-B alleles of most subjects were accurately predicted from TCR beta.

Trimming cost V 4 bases and J 4 bases; bases outside gene matches: 4. The CDR3 length is 15 residues. Germline values: CDR1 LGHNA, CDR2 YSLEER. Concerning this clone itself: Its antigen is unidentified.

This PCR relied on a set of 60 Vbeta primers and 13 Jbeta primers. The table came from immunoSEQ multiplex PCR; TCRdb's copy has only in-frame clones and leaves some out. The sample records 150,000 to 200,000 clones, just under 80% being singletons. The chain links TRBV4-3 to TRBJ2-1; 10 nucleotides agree with TRBD2. The receptor was derived from a man between 18 and 29 years old in good health and CMV-seropositive. The sample taken for sequencing was PBMCs. CDR3 amino acids: CASSPELAGYNEQFF. The CDR3 nucleotides are TGCGCCAGCAGCCCGGAACTAGCGGGATACAATGAGCAGTTCTTC.